This TCR beta chain was captured by sequencing in a study of CXCR3-negative and CXCR3-positive naive CD8 T cells. Background on the study: Roughly 135 million TRB reads were obtained overall (about 1.5 +/- 0.3 million per library). General study findings and limits: Partly lower CXCR3 expression followed cryopreservation, and most assays relied on fresh PBMCs. When CXCR3-positive naive cells were set against CXCR3-negative naive cells, the former had more hydrophobic TRB CDR3s. Memory cells differed in TRBV-TRBJ usage, but naive CXCR3-negative and CXCR3-positive cells had similar usage.

Using triplicate sorts, 300,000 or so cells were collected each time from every CD8+ T cell subset. Libraries were UMI-labeled 5' RACE TRB cDNA. TCRdb re-called the 5' RACE reads, yielding one record per CDR3 amino acid sequence without DNA. The sample is made up of 4,500 to 6,500 distinct CDR3 sequences, and the top ten hold approximately 1.3% of it. With regard to this clonotype: Its target is unknown.

Germline values: CDR1 SEHNR, CDR2 FQNEAQ (reference sequence). The length of the CDR3 is 16 residues. The receptor's source is a human donor in good health. Some clones in this sample may be carry-over from other donors' samples. This chain uses TRBV7-9 with TRBJ2-1. The sequenced sample was naive CXCR3+ CD8+ T cells from blood. As to subset: CD45RO-CCR7+CD27+CD95- naive CD8+ T cells expressing CXCR3 (TNR3+). CDR3 residues: CASSFDEASSYNEQFF.